One and the same sample provided the 28 T cell receptor beta chains below, sequenced in a study of cytomegalovirus exposure and HLA in healthy donors (dated 2017 in TCRdb). The library was prepared using the immunoSEQ multiplex PCR assay. For the multiplex PCR, a mixture combining 60 forward primers for TCR Vbeta segments and 13 reverse primers for TCR Jbeta segments was used. Sourced from immuneACCESS, this table was stored by TCRdb with only in-frame sequences that have V and J called. A share of the clones is absent; for the studies checked, an unresolved V gene accounts for under half, and the remainder has no known explanation. The sample yields around 130,000 clones; around four fifths were counted once. In total, the top ten clones hold 2.7% of the sample. Sequenced material: PBMCs. These receptors originate from a boy between 2 and 10 years old in good health and CMV-seronegative.

This chain joins TRBV30 and TRBJ1-3, with 7 bases identical to TRBD1. The V gene's germline CDR1 is GTSNPN and CDR2 SVGIG (reference sequence). The length of the CDR3 is 13 residues. With 2 bases clipped from V and 8 bases from J, the junction kept 6 bases outside the gene matches. CDR3 DNA sequence: TGTGCCTGGAGTCCCGGACAGGTATACACCATATATTTT. It yields the protein CAWSPGQVYTIYF. Full variable domain (missing parts from reference TRBV30 and TRBJ1-3): SQTIHQWPATLVQPVGSPLSLECTVEGTSNPNLYWYRQAAGRGLQLLFYSVGIGQISSEVPQNLSASRPQDRQFILSSKKLLLSDSGFYLCAWSPGQVYTIYFGEGSWLTVV.

The chain is built from TRBV2 and TRBJ2-1, with D tentatively TRBD1 (6 bases). Germline assignment: CDR1 SNHLY and CDR2 FYNNEI. The CDR3 runs to 18 residues. V was pared by 6 bases and J by 4 bases, with 25 bases between. DNA for the CDR3: TGTGCCAGCAGGGCCACTGGTGGCCGACAGGCGATTTACAATGAGCAGTTCTTC. Its translation is CASRATGGRQAIYNEQFF. The variable domain in full, with the rest retrieved from reference TRBV2 and TRBJ2-1, is EPEVTQTPSHQVTQMGQEVILRCVPISNHLYFYWYRQILGQKVEFLVSFYNNEISEKSEIFDDQFSVERPDGSNFTLKIRSTKLEDSAMYFCASRATGGRQAIYNEQFFGPGTRLTVL.

The chain carries TRBV7-2 and TRBJ2-2, with 8 bases matching TRBD2. The V gene's germline CDR1 is SGHTA and CDR2 FQGNSA. CDR3 size: 18 residues. V lost 1 base, J lost 2 bases, and 9 bases stayed unmatched. The CDR3 DNA reads TGTGCCAGCAGCTTAGTGGGGACCGGGGGGGCCAACACCGGGGAGCTGTTTTTT. This sequence encodes CASSLVGTGGANTGELFF.

This clone was seen only a few times. The V call is TRBV5-1, the J call TRBJ2-3; D remains unclear. The CDR3 loop spans 14 amino acids. The germline gives CDR1 SGHRS, CDR2 YFSETQ. V shed 0 bases and J shed 0 bases, with 5 bases lying between them. CDR3 sequence reads: CASSLDWSTDTQYF. CDR3 nucleotides: TGCGCCAGCAGCTTGGACTGGAGCACAGATACGCAGTATTTT.

The chain combines TRBV6-5 with TRBJ2-2; no reliable D call. CDR3 size: 13 residues. V was shortened by 5 bases and J by 6 bases, with 10 bases between the two germline ends. CDR1 and CDR2 (germline): MNHEY, SVGAGI. CDR3 sequence: CASSDGSAGELFF. The CDR3 bases are TGTGCCAGCAGTGACGGGTCCGCCGGGGAGCTGTTTTTT.

This chain connects TRBV10-3 to TRBJ2-3; D not certain. The ends were cut back, 4 bases at V and 0 bases at J, with 11 bases in the middle. Germline loops: CDR1 ENHRY, CDR2 SYGVKD. This CDR3 comprises 15 residues. CDR3 amino acids: CAISGETFSTDTQYF. CDR3 bases: TGTGCCATCAGTGGAGAGACTTTTAGCACAGATACGCAGTATTTT.

J is TRBJ1-1 and V is TRBV6-5; perhaps TRBD1 as D (6 bases). The CDR3 totals 15 residues. Trimming left V 0 bases short and J 3 bases short, with 11 bases between. CDR1 and CDR2 (germline): MNHEY, SVGAGI. CDR3 loop: CASSYSGGADTEAFF. The CDR3 coding sequence is TGTGCCAGCAGTTACTCGGGGGGGGCTGACACTGAAGCTTTCTTT.

The J gene is TRBJ2-3, the V gene TRBV2; perhaps TRBD2 as D (6 bases). This CDR3 is built from 15 residues. Between the trimmed V and J ends, which lost 3 bases and 2 bases, there was a span of 12 bases. Germline V gives CDR1 SNHLY, CDR2 FYNNEI. The CDR3 protein is CASSEGLAPTDTQYF. The CDR3 DNA is TGTGCCAGCAGTGAGGGGCTAGCGCCCACAGATACGCAGTATTTT.

The chain couples TRBV6-5 to TRBJ2-7, with D perhaps TRBD2 (6 bases). There are 16 residues in the CDR3. Trimming took off 0 bases at V and 0 bases at J, with 12 bases between the two ends. Germline CDR1 MNHEY, CDR2 SVGAGI. DNA of the CDR3: TGTGCCAGCAGTTACTCGGGGGGAGGTGTCTCCTACGAGCAGTACTTC. Its translation is CASSYSGGGVSYEQYF.

The chain uses TRBV7-9 and TRBJ2-7; TRBD2 matches at 8 bases. Germline V CDR1 and CDR2: SEHNR, FQNEAQ (reference sequence). Losses at the gene ends were 5 bases for V and 7 bases for J; bases not matched to a gene: 13. The CDR3 totals 15 residues. The DNA of the CDR3 is TGTGCCAGCAGCAACACTGGCGGGGGGCGGTGGGAGCAGTACTTC. Amino acids: CASSNTGGGRWEQYF.

The chain is built from TRBV5-6 and TRBJ1-5; D is undetermined. The CDR3 sequence is 15 residues long. V was pared by 2 bases and J by 1 base, with 10 bases between. The germline V gene encodes CDR1 SGHDT and CDR2 YYEEEE. The CDR3 protein is CASSFAGISNQPQHF. CDR3 nucleotides: TGTGCCAGCAGCTTTGCGGGGATCAGCAATCAGCCCCAGCATTTT.

The V and J genes are TRBV10-3 and TRBJ1-1, with D possibly TRBD1 on 5 matching bases. CDR1 and CDR2 (germline): ENHRY, SYGVKD. The CDR3 contains 16 residues. The germline V and J ends were trimmed by 2 bases and 1 base, with 14 bases remaining between them. Here the CDR3 reads CAISEGVTGPNTEAFF. The CDR3 DNA follows: TGTGCCATCAGTGAGGGAGTAACAGGACCGAACACTGAAGCTTTCTTT.

The V gene is TRBV5-8, the J gene TRBJ1-2; D not certain. Germline V gives CDR1 SGHTS, CDR2 YDEGEE. Trimming took off 2 bases at V and 4 bases at J, with 15 bases between the two ends. The CDR3 runs 15 residues. This CDR3 reads CASSLGLKRAYGYTF. CDR3 DNA: TGTGCCAGCAGCTTAGGACTAAAGAGGGCCTATGGCTACACCTTC.

The rearrangement links TRBV2 to TRBJ1-4; TRBD1 aligns across 10 bases. Germline V gene lookup returns CDR1 SNHLY and CDR2 FYNNEI. The junction had 6 bases not matched to a gene; V was cut back by 7 bases and J by 4 bases. The CDR3 is 15 residues long. The CDR3 is CASMRRTGGNEKLFF. The CDR3 nucleotides are TGTGCCAGCATGAGACGGACAGGGGGTAATGAAAAACTGTTTTTT.

This chain links TRBV21-1 with TRBJ1-1; the DNA was not compared with TRBD1, the D call given in the table. TRBV21-1 is a known pseudogene. CDR3 length: 14 amino acids. The CDR3: CASSPTGGWTEAFF. CDR3 nucleotide sequence: TGTGCCAGCAGCCCCACAGGGGGGTGGACTGAAGCTTTCTTT.

This chain joins TRBV7-8 and TRBJ2-7; maybe TRBD2 (6 bases). Germline V gene sequence: CDR1 SGHVS, CDR2 FQNEAQ. V was trimmed by 4 bases and J by 7 bases, leaving 20 bases between them. The CDR3 is 15 amino acids. The CDR3 here is CASSSRAGGPGEQYV. For the CDR3, the DNA is TGTGCCAGCAGCTCTCGGGCTGGAGGGCCGGGGGAGCAGTACGTC.

The gene calls are TRBV6-5 and TRBJ2-3, with a tentative D call TRBD2 (6 bases). The germline V and J ends were trimmed by 6 bases and 4 bases, with 11 bases remaining between them. The CDR3 runs 13 residues. Per germline, CDR1 MNHEY and CDR2 SVGAGI. The CDR3 nucleotides read TGTGCCAGCAGGAGGGAGGTGGCAGATACGCAGTATTTT. Translation gives CASRREVADTQYF.

This rearrangement joins TRBV15 to TRBJ2-3, with TRBD1 as a possible D gene (5 bases). Trimming shortened V by 1 base and J by 0 bases, and 8 bases separated the two germline ends. Germline V gives CDR1 LNHNV, CDR2 YYDKDF (reference sequence). This CDR3 spans 15 amino acids. CDR3 sequence reads: CATSRGQGSTDTQYF. The DNA for the CDR3 is TGTGCCACCAGCAGAGGCCAGGGTAGCACAGATACGCAGTATTTT.

In this sample, this clone turned up a few times. Here the CDR3 reads CASRGTSGRTGELFF. CDR3 DNA: TGTGCCAGCAGAGGGACTAGCGGGAGAACCGGGGAGCTGTTTTTT. This chain connects TRBV6-5 to TRBJ2-2; 14 positions match TRBD2. The length of the CDR3 is 15 residues. With 6 bases clipped from V and 5 bases from J, the junction kept 2 bases outside the gene matches. Germline-derived CDR1 and CDR2 are MNHEY and SVGAGI.

This chain uses TRBV9 with TRBJ2-1; perhaps TRBD2 as D (6 bases). The germline gives CDR1 SGDLS, CDR2 YYNGEE. V was shortened by 0 bases and J by 8 bases, with 18 bases between the two germline ends. CDR3 length: 16 residues. In DNA form, the CDR3 reads TGTGCCAGCAGCGTAGAAGAGGGAGGCATTATCGATGAGCAGTTCTTC. Translating gives CASSVEEGGIIDEQFF.

The gene calls are TRBV7-8 and TRBJ2-7; TRBD2 agrees at 10 bases. The CDR3 contains 14 residues. Germline CDR1 is SGHVS and CDR2 is FQNEAQ. After removal of 5 bases from V and 3 bases from J, the junction contained 4 bases not matched to a gene. The CDR3 nucleotides read TGTGCCAGCAGCGAAAGCGGGAGGGTCTACGAGCAGTACGTC. This translates into CASSESGRVYEQYV.

This clone showed up just a few times. V is TRBV11-2 and J is TRBJ2-7; the match to TRBD1 covers 10 bases. J lost 1 base, V lost 5 bases, and 17 bases had no gene match. The CDR3 totals 19 residues. Germline V gene sequence: CDR1 SGHAT, CDR2 FQNNGV. The CDR3 nucleotides read TGTGCCAGCAGCCCCGGACAGGGGGATCAAAGTCCCTGGTCCTACGAGCAGTACTTC. It is translated as CASSPGQGDQSPWSYEQYF.

The chain recombines TRBV11-2 with TRBJ1-2; D uncertain. The V and J ends lost 10 bases and 4 bases respectively, with 10 bases between them. CDR3 length equals 11 residues. The V gene's germline CDR1 is SGHAT and CDR2 FQNNGV. The DNA for the CDR3 is TGTGCCACTCGCGAGATCTATGGCTACACCTTC. Its protein product is CATREIYGYTF.

This chain uses TRBV7-8 with TRBJ1-2, with D unresolved. Deletions cut 3 bases from V and 7 bases from J, with 21 bases between. The CDR3 loop spans 16 amino acids. Germline V gene data show CDR1 as SGHVS and CDR2 as FQNEAQ. CDR3 sequence reads: CASSLGASRKEGGYTF. The CDR3 DNA sequence: TGTGCCAGCAGCTTGGGCGCCAGCCGAAAAGAAGGTGGCTACACCTTC.

The genes are TRBV7-9 and TRBJ1-4, with 9 bases lining up with TRBD1. J gave up 8 bases and V 7 bases, and 11 bases lay outside the gene matches. CDR1 is SEHNR and CDR2 is FQNEAQ in the germline V gene (reference sequence). CDR3 length: 15 amino acids. Here the CDR3 reads CASKILGQGNEKLFF. The CDR3 region has the DNA TGTGCCAGCAAAATATTGGGACAGGGAAACGAAAAACTGTTTTTT.

The V gene is TRBV7-9, the J gene TRBJ2-2, with TRBD1 matching over 11 bases. V lost 5 bases, J lost 6 bases, and 8 bases stayed unmatched. Germline loops: CDR1 SEHNR, CDR2 FQNEAQ (reference sequence). There are 16 residues in the CDR3. The CDR3 DNA sequence: TGTGCCAGCAGCGATCGGACAGGGGGCTCCGCCGGGGAGCTGTTTTTT. It translates to CASSDRTGGSAGELFF.

This clone was found once. V and J are TRBV10-3 and TRBJ2-7, with 8 bases lining up with TRBD1. V shed 0 bases, J shed 9 bases, and the junction held 7 bases outside the gene matches. The CDR3 totals 14 residues. Germline-derived CDR1 and CDR2 are ENHRY and SYGVKD. In DNA form, the CDR3 reads TGTGCCATCAGTGAGTCGACAGGGGCGTTGGGGCAGTACTTC. Translating gives CAISESTGALGQYF.

The rearrangement joins TRBV5-5 to TRBJ2-7, with D uncertain. The germline V gene has CDR1 SGHKS and CDR2 YYEKEE (reference sequence). The CDR3 length is 12 residues. V lost 2 bases, J lost 4 bases, and 7 bases lay in between. The CDR3 sequence: CASSFNSYEQYF. The CDR3 region has the DNA TGTGCCAGCAGCTTTAATTCGTACGAGCAGTACTTC.